This T cell receptor beta chain was retrieved from a study of blood T cell repertoires in COVID-19. Libraries were prepared by immunoSEQ multiplex PCR; TCRdb keeps only in-frame clonotypes and omits some of them. The sample lists around 300,000 clones, 75% to 95% occurring once. Trimming removed 3 bases from V and 0 bases from J, with 7 bases in between. In germline, CDR1 is SGHTS, CDR2 YDEGEE. The CDR3 runs 14 residues. Sequenced: PBMCs or T cells enriched from blood (not recorded which). The clonotype originates from a woman in her 30s who had recovered from COVID-19. The rearrangement joins TRBV5-8 to TRBJ1-5; no definite D call. CDR3 sequence reads: CASSYLNSNQPQHF. Written as DNA, the CDR3 is TGTGCCAGCAGCTACTTAAATAGCAATCAGCCCCAGCATTTT.